Sequencing of this TCR beta chain was carried out in a study of T-cell memory formation after mild COVID-19. A single record per CDR3 protein comes from TCRdb applying MiXCR to the 5' RACE reads. The table shows under 250,000 distinct CDR3 sequences, with about 16% occurring only once. In germline, CDR1 is SGHVT, CDR2 SQSDAQ. The V end lost 1 base, the J end lost 3 bases, and 13 bases lay between the germline ends. The CDR3 contains 16 residues. V usage is TRBV7-4 and J usage is TRBJ2-4; no clear D gene. The origin of this receptor is an adult woman who had mild COVID-19 (a few samples of this study predate the infection). Cell type and time point are not known. Sequences were obtained from PBMCs or a T cell subset sorted from them (not recorded which). The CDR3 nucleotides read TGTGCCAGCAGCTTAGATTTTGTGGCCTTCAAAAACATTCAGTACTTC. This sequence encodes CASSLDFVAFKNIQYF.